The present T cell receptor beta chain was sequenced within a study of beta chain features in type 1 diabetes. Study-wide context: On cell yields, gender and age, patients and healthy donors were similar.

The authors reverse transcribed all of the isolated RNA, so sequencing captured expressed TCRB transcripts. It was found that naive, central memory and regulatory T cell samples averaged roughly 3.5 million reads. The assay was immunoSEQ multiplex PCR, and TCRdb's table has in-frame clones only and misses some. This sample has about 250,000 clones, with roughly an eighth found just once. A note on this clone: The antigen is not known.

Germline V gene lookup returns CDR1 SGHTA and CDR2 FQGNSA. This CDR3 contains 15 residues. V lost 6 bases to trimming and J lost 8 bases; unmatched junction nucleotides: 9. Findings and caveats of the study: Type 1 diabetes patients had moderately but significantly shorter TCRB CDR3s in all four CD4+ subsets. VDJ junctions from type 1 diabetes patients carried fewer insertions and larger deletions.

J is TRBJ2-1 and V is TRBV7-2, with 11 nucleotides matching TRBD2. The TCR was taken from a woman in her 40s in good health. The sample was naive CD4+ T cells from blood. The CDR3, as DNA: TGTGCCAGCAGTAGTAGCGGGGGGGTTATTGATGAGCAGTTCTTC. Its protein is CASSSSGGVIDEQFF.